Shown below are 20 T cell receptor beta chains from a single sample sequenced in a study of cytomegalovirus exposure and HLA in healthy donors. A multiplex PCR was run with 60 Vbeta primers and 13 Jbeta primers. Sequencing was performed with immunoSEQ multiplex PCR; in TCRdb, only in-frame clones are kept and a portion is missing. This sample has 110,000 or so clones, with almost 85% found just once. Sequencing used PBMCs. These receptors were collected from a woman younger than 35 in good health and CMV-seronegative.

This sequence joins TRBV5-5 and TRBJ1-1; D ambiguous. The CDR3 totals 14 residues. Germline CDR1 SGHKS, CDR2 YYEKEE (reference sequence). Trimming cost V 2 bases and J 3 bases, with 11 bases left between them. The CDR3 nucleotides read TGTGCCAGCAGCTTCCTACGCGGAGACACTGAAGCTTTCTTT. Translating it yields CASSFLRGDTEAFF.

This clone was found a few times. The chain carries TRBV19 and TRBJ2-3; 14 bases match TRBD2. The V gene's germline CDR1 is LNHDA and CDR2 SQIVND (reference sequence). The CDR3 runs 16 residues. Losses at the gene ends were 5 bases for V and 6 bases for J; bases not matched to a gene: 7. The CDR3 loop reads CASSRLAGGMVDTQYF. CDR3 DNA: TGTGCCAGTAGTCGACTAGCGGGAGGGATGGTGGATACGCAGTATTTT.

This sequence joins TRBV19 and TRBJ1-1; the match to TRBD1 covers 11 bases. Germline V gene sequence: CDR1 LNHDA, CDR2 SQIVND (reference sequence). This CDR3 is built from 13 residues. V lost 5 bases, J lost 4 bases, and 0 bases stayed unmatched. The CDR3: CASSGTGGTEAFF. The CDR3 bases are TGTGCCAGTAGTGGGACAGGGGGCACTGAAGCTTTCTTT.

The chain combines TRBV6-5 with TRBJ2-3; 11 nucleotides line up with TRBD2. Unmatched junction bases numbered 2, after V lost 4 bases and J lost 2 bases. Germline values: CDR1 MNHEY, CDR2 SVGAGI. This CDR3 has 15 amino acids. CDR3 sequence reads: CASSFSGGATDTQYF. The CDR3 nucleotides are TGTGCCAGCAGTTTTAGCGGGGGGGCCACAGATACGCAGTATTTT.

This rearrangement joins TRBV7-9 to TRBJ2-7, with 7 bases lining up with TRBD2. V was pared by 2 bases and J by 6 bases, with 10 bases of the junction left unmatched. The CDR3 covers 15 residues. Germline V gives CDR1 SEHNR, CDR2 FQNEAQ (reference sequence). The CDR3 is CASSLRVLTGGEQYF. CDR3 DNA: TGTGCCAGCAGCTTACGGGTATTAACGGGGGGCGAGCAGTACTTC.

The rearrangement joins TRBV15 to TRBJ1-1; 10 bases fit TRBD1. CDR3 length equals 14 residues. Germline assignment: CDR1 LNHNV and CDR2 YYDKDF (reference sequence). The V gene end was trimmed by 7 bases and the J gene end by 1 base; junction bases not matched to a gene: 3. The CDR3 spells CATTRDRGNTEAFF. CDR3 coding DNA: TGTGCCACCACCAGGGACAGGGGGAACACTGAAGCTTTCTTT.

V and J are TRBV6-5 and TRBJ2-5, with 7 bases fitting TRBD2. Germline CDR1 and CDR2: MNHEY and SVGAGI. The CDR3 spans 14 residues. V shed 6 bases, J shed 2 bases, and the junction held 6 bases outside the gene matches. The CDR3 spells CASRGEGDQETQYF. CDR3 nucleotide sequence: TGTGCCAGCAGGGGGGAGGGAGATCAAGAGACCCAGTACTTC.

The chain couples TRBV6-1 to TRBJ1-1, with 7 positions matching TRBD1. The CDR3 consists of 13 residues. The V gene end was trimmed by 7 bases and the J gene end by 1 base; junction bases not matched to a gene: 3. Germline-derived CDR1 and CDR2 are MNHNS and SASEGT. CDR3 sequence: CASMWDRNTEAFF. Here the CDR3 DNA reads TGTGCCAGCATGTGGGACAGGAACACTGAAGCTTTCTTT.

This clone appeared once. The J gene is TRBJ2-5, the V gene TRBV6-1; 11 bases line up with TRBD2. This CDR3 is 17 amino acids long. CDR1 is MNHNS, CDR2 SASEGT, per germline. V shed 3 bases, J shed 5 bases, and the junction held 11 bases outside the gene matches. The CDR3 is CASSDQSLSGRGETQYF. Written as DNA, the CDR3 is TGTGCCAGCAGTGACCAAAGCCTTAGCGGGAGGGGGGAGACCCAGTACTTC.

This clone was seen once. V gene TRBV5-6 combines with J gene TRBJ2-2, with TRBD2 matching 7 bases. V trimming: 1 base; J trimming: 1 base; junction bases outside the gene matches: 7. CDR3 length equals 17 residues. CDR1 is SGHDT and CDR2 is YYEEEE in the germline V gene. The CDR3 DNA sequence: TGTGCCAGCAGCTTGTCGCCAGCGGGAAAGAACACCGGGGAGCTGTTTTTT. Translating it yields CASSLSPAGKNTGELFF.

With regard to this clone: One end of the junction varies from germline; a read error may be responsible. The V call is TRBV4-1, the J call TRBJ2-4, with TRBD2 matching 16 bases. Per the germline V gene, CDR1 is MGHRA and CDR2 is YSYEKL. This CDR3 has 18 amino acids. The CDR3, as DNA: TGCGCCAGCAGCCTGGGACTAGCGGGGGGGTACCAAAGAAACAGTCAGTACTTC. Translating it yields CASSLGLAGGYQRNSQYF.

V is TRBV19 and J is TRBJ2-5, with 9 bases that match TRBD1. The CDR3 loop spans 16 amino acids. Looked up from germline, CDR1 is LNHDA and CDR2 is SQIVND (reference sequence). V lost 8 bases, J lost 0 bases, and 10 bases stayed unmatched. The CDR3 loop reads CASRSGQGSYQETQYF. In DNA form, the CDR3 reads TGTGCCAGTCGTTCGGGACAGGGATCGTACCAAGAGACCCAGTACTTC.

CDR3 protein: CASSLEREREQYF. The DNA for the CDR3 is TGCGCCAGCAGCTTGGAGCGGGAGCGCGAGCAGTACTTC. The gene calls are TRBV5-1 and TRBJ2-7; 8 nucleotides align to TRBD2. Germline V gene data show CDR1 as SGHRS and CDR2 as YFSETQ. The CDR3 consists of 13 residues. With 0 bases clipped from V and 6 bases from J, the junction kept 2 bases outside the gene matches.

The genes are TRBV5-1 and TRBJ2-1; TRBD1 matches 7 bases. Germline CDR1 and CDR2: SGHRS and YFSETQ. The ends lost 0 bases at V and 0 bases at J; junction bases unmatched: 6. This CDR3 spans 17 amino acids. As DNA, the CDR3 is TGCGCCAGCAGCTTGGGGACAGGAACGAGCTCCTACAATGAGCAGTTCTTC. Protein: CASSLGTGTSSYNEQFF.

The chain is built from TRBV11-2 and TRBJ1-3; TRBD1 is a possible D gene (5 bases). Per the germline V gene, CDR1 is SGHAT and CDR2 is FQNNGV. V lost 1 base to trimming and J lost 2 bases, with 9 bases between them. The CDR3 is 15 amino acids. In DNA form, the CDR3 reads TGTGCCAGCAGCTTAGGGGGGGGTGCTGGAAACACCATATATTTT. It yields the protein CASSLGGGAGNTIYF.

This rearrangement joins TRBV2 to TRBJ1-1; D is possibly TRBD1 (6 bases). V was pared by 5 bases and J by 7 bases, with 14 bases between. There are 13 residues in the CDR3. Germline CDR1 and CDR2: SNHLY and FYNNEI. The CDR3 loop reads CASSQGFGFEAFF. The CDR3 region has the DNA TGTGCCAGCAGTCAGGGGTTTGGGTTTGAAGCTTTCTTT.

This clone was detected only once. V gene TRBV6-5 combines with J gene TRBJ1-2; 10 nucleotides agree with TRBD1. Germline lookup yields CDR1 MNHEY and CDR2 SVGAGI. The J segment lost 8 bases and the V segment lost 5 bases, leaving 11 bases of the junction unmatched. The CDR3 length is 15 residues. In DNA, the CDR3 is TGTGCCAGCAGTCCCCCCGGGACAGGGGCTGCCGGCTACACCTTC. Its translation: CASSPPGTGAAGYTF.

The chain is built from TRBV27 and TRBJ1-5; 8 bases agree with TRBD1. The germline CDR1 and CDR2 sequences are MNHEY and SMNVEV (reference sequence). V was clipped by 6 bases and J by 4 bases; unmatched bases: 8. The length of the CDR3 is 15 residues. In nucleotides, the CDR3 is TGTGCCAGCAGACCAAACAGGGGGGGAAATCAGCCCCAGCATTTT. This sequence encodes CASRPNRGGNQPQHF.

The chain recombines TRBV5-4 with TRBJ1-1; D unclear. The CDR3 sequence is 12 residues long. From germline, CDR1 is SGHNT and CDR2 YYREEE (reference sequence). Trimming removed 2 bases at V and 1 base at J, with 3 bases between. The CDR3 region has the DNA TGTGCCAGCAGCTTCGGGAACACTGAAGCTTTCTTT. Translation gives CASSFGNTEAFF.

The genes are TRBV5-1 and TRBJ1-2; D might be TRBD1 (6 bases). Per germline, CDR1 SGHRS and CDR2 YFSETQ. CDR3 length: 15 residues. Trimming stripped 0 bases from V and 4 bases from J, with 13 bases between. CDR3 sequence (DNA): TGCGCCAGCAGCTTGGAACTCCCAGGGGTCTATGGCTACACCTTC. Residues: CASSLELPGVYGYTF.